The 7 T cell receptor beta chains below come from one sample, sequenced in a study of blood T cells in healthy people across ages. Through a sample-barcoded 5' primer and a J-beta primer mix, a second PCR was run for roughly 6 to 11 cycles. Using its own MiXCR run on the 5' RACE reads, TCRdb lists one record per CDR3 protein. The table shows 700,000 or so distinct CDR3 sequences, with approximately 22% occurring only once. Material for sequencing was blood. The receptors derive from a man aged 70 or older in good health.

This chain links TRBV3-1 with TRBJ2-7, with 7 bases matching TRBD1. The V segment lost 6 bases and the J segment 2 bases; nucleotides outside the gene matches: 4. The length of the CDR3 is 13 residues. Germline-derived CDR1 and CDR2 are LGHDT and YNNKEL (reference sequence). This chain's CDR3 is CASRQGQTYEQYF. DNA of the CDR3: TGTGCCAGCAGACAGGGACAGACCTACGAGCAGTACTTC.

This clonotype was detected a few times. The gene calls are TRBV18 and TRBJ2-3; unclear D gene. In germline, CDR1 is KGHSH, CDR2 LQKENI. This CDR3 region has 14 residues. Trimming stripped 4 bases from V and 2 bases from J, with 10 bases between. DNA for the CDR3: TGTGCCAGCTCACAAGACGGTCTCACAGATACGCAGTATTTT. This sequence encodes CASSQDGLTDTQYF.

The chain recombines TRBV23-1 with TRBJ2-4; D is possibly TRBD1 or TRBD2 (6 bases each). TRBV23-1 is annotated as an ORF whose role is uncertain. With 7 bases removed from V and 8 bases from J, the gap between germline ends came to 18 bases. The CDR3 length is 14 residues. The CDR3 DNA follows: TGCGCCAGCACTACTATAGGGGGAGGAGACATTCAGTACTTC. Residues: CASTTIGGGDIQYF.

This clonotype was observed a few times. The gene calls are TRBV28 and TRBJ1-2, with unresolved D. The CDR3 contains 12 residues. V dropped 6 bases and J dropped 8 bases, with 13 bases sitting between them. Germline-derived CDR1 and CDR2 are MDHEN and SYDVKM. The CDR3 DNA reads TGTGCCAGCAGCCCGGCGGTCCCCGGCTACACCTTC. It encodes CASSPAVPGYTF.

CDR3 sequence (DNA): TGTGCCAGCAGCCCAATAGCGGGGCCCTACAATGAGCAGTTCTTC. Translated: CASSPIAGPYNEQFF. This sequence joins TRBV12-3 or TRBV12-4 and TRBJ2-1; TRBD2 matches at 8 bases. J lost 2 bases, V lost 6 bases, and 6 bases had no gene match. This CDR3 contains 15 residues.

This clonotype was found a few times. The V gene is TRBV5-1, the J gene TRBJ1-4; D call uncertain. CDR3 length equals 13 residues. Germline-derived CDR1 and CDR2 are SGHRS and YFSETQ. V was clipped by 7 bases and J by 0 bases, with 7 bases between them. The CDR3 DNA is TGCGCCAGCCACGAAGCAACTAATGAAAAACTGTTTTTT. This sequence encodes CASHEATNEKLFF.

The chain carries TRBV28 and TRBJ2-5; 7 bases fit TRBD2. After removal of 3 bases from V and 4 bases from J, the junction contained 11 bases not matched to a gene. The CDR3 is 16 residues long. Germline V gives CDR1 MDHEN, CDR2 SYDVKM. The DNA for the CDR3 is TGTGCCAGCAGTTTCGAGCGGGGAGAACCCTCAGAGACCCAGTACTTC. This encodes CASSFERGEPSETQYF.